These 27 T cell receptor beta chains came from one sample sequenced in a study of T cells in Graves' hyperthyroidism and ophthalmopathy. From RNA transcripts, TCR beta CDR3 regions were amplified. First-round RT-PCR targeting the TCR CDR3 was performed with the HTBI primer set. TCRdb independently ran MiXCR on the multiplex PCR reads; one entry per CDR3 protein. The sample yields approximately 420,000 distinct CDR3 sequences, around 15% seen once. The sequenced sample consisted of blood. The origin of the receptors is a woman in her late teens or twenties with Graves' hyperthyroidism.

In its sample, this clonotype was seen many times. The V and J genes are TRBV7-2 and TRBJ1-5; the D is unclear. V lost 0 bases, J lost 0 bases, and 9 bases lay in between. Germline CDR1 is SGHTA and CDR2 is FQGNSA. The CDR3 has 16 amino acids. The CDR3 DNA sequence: TGTGCCAGCAGCTTAGCAACTCCCTATAGCAATCAGCCCCAGCATTTT. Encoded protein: CASSLATPYSNQPQHF.

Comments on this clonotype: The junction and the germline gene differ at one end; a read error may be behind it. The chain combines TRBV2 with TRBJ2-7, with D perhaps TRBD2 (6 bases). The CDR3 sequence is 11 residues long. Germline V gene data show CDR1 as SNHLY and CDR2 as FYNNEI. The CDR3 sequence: CVSTAGYEQYF. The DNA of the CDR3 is TGTGTCAGCACAGCGGGTTATGAGCAGTACTTC.

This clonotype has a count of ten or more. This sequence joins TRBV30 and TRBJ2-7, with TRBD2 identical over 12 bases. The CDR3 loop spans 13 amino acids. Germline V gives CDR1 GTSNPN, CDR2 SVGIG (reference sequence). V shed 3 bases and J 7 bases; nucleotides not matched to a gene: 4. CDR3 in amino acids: CAWRGGLAGEQYF. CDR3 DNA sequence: TGTGCCTGGAGGGGTGGACTAGCGGGGGAGCAGTACTTC.

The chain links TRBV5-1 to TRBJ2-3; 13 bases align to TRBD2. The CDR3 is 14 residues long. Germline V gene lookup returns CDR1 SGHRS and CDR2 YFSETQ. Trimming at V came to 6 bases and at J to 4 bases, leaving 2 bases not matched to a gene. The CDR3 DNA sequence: TGCGCCAGCAATGGACTAGCGGGAGCAGATACGCAGTATTTT. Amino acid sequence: CASNGLAGADTQYF.

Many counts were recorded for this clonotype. CDR3 DNA: TGTGCCAGCAGGTCTCCAATACTAGCGGGAGGGTTTCGCGAGCAGTACTTC. This encodes CASRSPILAGGFREQYF. This chain connects TRBV11-2 to TRBJ2-7; the match to TRBD2 covers 13 bases. With 6 bases clipped from V and 6 bases from J, the junction kept 14 bases outside the gene matches. The CDR3 runs 17 residues. The germline gives CDR1 SGHAT, CDR2 FQNNGV.

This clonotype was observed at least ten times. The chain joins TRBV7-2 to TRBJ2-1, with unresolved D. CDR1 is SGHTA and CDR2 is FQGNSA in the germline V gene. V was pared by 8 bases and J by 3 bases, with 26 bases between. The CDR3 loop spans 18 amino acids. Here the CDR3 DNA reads TGTGCCAGCGGTTCCCCCGAGGACGATGCGGATATCTACAATGAGCAGTTCTTC. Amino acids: CASGSPEDDADIYNEQFF.

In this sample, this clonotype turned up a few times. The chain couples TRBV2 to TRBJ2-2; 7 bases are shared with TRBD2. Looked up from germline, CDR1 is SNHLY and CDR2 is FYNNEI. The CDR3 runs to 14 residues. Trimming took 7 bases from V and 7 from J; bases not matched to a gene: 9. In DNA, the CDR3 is TGTGCCAGCAATGGGGGGGGAGTTATCGGGGAGCTGTTTTTT. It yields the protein CASNGGGVIGELFF.

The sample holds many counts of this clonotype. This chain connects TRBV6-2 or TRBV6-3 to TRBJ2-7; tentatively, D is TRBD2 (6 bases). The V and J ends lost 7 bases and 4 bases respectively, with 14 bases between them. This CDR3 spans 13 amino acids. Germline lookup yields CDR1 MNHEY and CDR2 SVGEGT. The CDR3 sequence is CASTGGSLYEQYF. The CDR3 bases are TGTGCCAGCACCGGAGGGAGTTTGTACGAGCAGTACTTC.

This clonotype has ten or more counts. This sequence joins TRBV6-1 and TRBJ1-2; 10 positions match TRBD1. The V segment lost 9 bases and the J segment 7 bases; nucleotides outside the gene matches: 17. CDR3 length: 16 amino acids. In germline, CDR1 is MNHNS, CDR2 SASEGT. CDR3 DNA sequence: TGTGCCAGTACCCCAACCGGGACAGGGGTATTTTCTGGCTACACCTTC. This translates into CASTPTGTGVFSGYTF.

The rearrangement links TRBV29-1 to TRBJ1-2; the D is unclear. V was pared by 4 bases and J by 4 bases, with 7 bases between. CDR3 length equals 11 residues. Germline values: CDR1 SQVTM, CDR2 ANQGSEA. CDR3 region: CSVGDGYGYTF. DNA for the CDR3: TGCAGCGTTGGAGACGGCTATGGCTACACCTTC.

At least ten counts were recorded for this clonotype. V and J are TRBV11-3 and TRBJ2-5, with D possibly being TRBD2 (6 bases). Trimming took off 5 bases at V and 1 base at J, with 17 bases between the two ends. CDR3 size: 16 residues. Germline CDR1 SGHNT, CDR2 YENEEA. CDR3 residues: CASSQYALGGQETQYF. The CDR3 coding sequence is TGTGCCAGCAGCCAATATGCCCTGGGGGGCCAAGAGACCCAGTACTTC.

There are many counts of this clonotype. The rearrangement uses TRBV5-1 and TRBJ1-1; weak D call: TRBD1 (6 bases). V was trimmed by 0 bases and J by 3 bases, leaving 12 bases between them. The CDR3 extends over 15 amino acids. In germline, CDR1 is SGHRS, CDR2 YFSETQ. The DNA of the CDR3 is TGCGCCAGCAGCTTGGGACGGCAGGGGTACACTGAAGCTTTCTTT. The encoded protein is CASSLGRQGYTEAFF. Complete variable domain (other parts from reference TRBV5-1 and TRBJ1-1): KAGVTQTPRYLIKTRGQQVTLSCSPISGHRSVSWYQQTPGQGLQFLFEYFSETQRNKGNFPGRFSGRQFSNSRSEMNVSTLELGDSALYLCASSLGRQGYTEAFFGQGTRLTVV.

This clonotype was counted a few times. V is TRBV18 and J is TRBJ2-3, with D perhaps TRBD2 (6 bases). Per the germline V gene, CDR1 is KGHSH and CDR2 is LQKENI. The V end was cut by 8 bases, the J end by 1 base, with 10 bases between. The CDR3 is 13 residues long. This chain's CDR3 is CASRESGTDTQYF. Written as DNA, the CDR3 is TGTGCCAGCCGGGAGTCCGGCACAGATACGCAGTATTTT.

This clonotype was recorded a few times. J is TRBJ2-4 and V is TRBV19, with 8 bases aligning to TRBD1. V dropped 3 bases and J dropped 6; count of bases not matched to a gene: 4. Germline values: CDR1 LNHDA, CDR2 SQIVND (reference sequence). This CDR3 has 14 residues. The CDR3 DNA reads TGTGCCAGTAGTATTCCCGACAGGGGAAACATTCAGTACTTC. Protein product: CASSIPDRGNIQYF.

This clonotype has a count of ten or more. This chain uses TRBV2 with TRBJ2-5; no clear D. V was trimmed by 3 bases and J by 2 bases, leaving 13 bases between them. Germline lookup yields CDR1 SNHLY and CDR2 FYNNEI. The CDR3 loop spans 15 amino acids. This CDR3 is CASSEQESKQETQYF. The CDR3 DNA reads TGTGCCAGCAGTGAGCAGGAATCAAAACAAGAGACCCAGTACTTC.

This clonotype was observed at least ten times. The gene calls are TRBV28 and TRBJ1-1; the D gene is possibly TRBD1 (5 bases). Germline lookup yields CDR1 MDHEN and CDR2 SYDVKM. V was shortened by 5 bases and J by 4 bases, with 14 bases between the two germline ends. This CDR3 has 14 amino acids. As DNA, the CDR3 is TGTGCCAGCAGTACCCCCAGCGGGGGCACTGAAGCTTTCTTT. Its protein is CASSTPSGGTEAFF.

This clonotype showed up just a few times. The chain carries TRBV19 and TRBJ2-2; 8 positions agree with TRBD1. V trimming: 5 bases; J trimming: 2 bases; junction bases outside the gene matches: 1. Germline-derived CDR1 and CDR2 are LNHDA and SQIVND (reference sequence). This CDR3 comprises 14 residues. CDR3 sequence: CASSQGANTGELFF. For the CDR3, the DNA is TGTGCCAGTAGTCAGGGGGCAAACACCGGGGAGCTGTTTTTT. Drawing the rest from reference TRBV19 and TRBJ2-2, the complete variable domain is DGGITQSPKYLFRKEGQNVTLSCEQNLNHDAMYWYRQDPGQGLRLIYYSQIVNDFQKGDIAEGYSVSREKKESFPLTVTSAQKNPTAFYLCASSQGANTGELFFGEGSRLTVL.

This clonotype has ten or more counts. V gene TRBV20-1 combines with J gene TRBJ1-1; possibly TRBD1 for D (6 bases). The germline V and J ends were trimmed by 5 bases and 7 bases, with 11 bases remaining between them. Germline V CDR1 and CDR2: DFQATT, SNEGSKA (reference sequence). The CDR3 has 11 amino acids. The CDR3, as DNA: TGCAGTGCTTCAGGGGCGGGTGAAGCTTTCTTT. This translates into CSASGAGEAFF.

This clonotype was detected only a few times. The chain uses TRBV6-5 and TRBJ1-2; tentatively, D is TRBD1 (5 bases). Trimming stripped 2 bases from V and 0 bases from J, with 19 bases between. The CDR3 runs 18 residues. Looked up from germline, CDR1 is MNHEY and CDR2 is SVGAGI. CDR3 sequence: CASSYEGVVTDSNYGYTF. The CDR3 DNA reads TGTGCCAGCAGTTACGAAGGAGTGGTGACAGACTCTAACTATGGCTACACCTTC.

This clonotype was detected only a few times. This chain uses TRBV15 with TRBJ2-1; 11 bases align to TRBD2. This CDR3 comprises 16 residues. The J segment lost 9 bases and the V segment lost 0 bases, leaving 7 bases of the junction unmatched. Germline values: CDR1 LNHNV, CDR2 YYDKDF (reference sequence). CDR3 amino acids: CATSRDLAGGLSEQFF. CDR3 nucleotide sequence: TGTGCCACCAGCAGAGATTTAGCGGGAGGGCTTTCTGAGCAGTTCTTC.

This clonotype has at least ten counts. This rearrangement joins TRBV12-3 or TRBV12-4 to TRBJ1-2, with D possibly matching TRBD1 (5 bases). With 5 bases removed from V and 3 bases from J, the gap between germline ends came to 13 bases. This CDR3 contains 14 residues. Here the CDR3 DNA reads TGTGCCAGCAGTATGGGGGACGTCTACTATGGCTACACCTTC. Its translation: CASSMGDVYYGYTF.

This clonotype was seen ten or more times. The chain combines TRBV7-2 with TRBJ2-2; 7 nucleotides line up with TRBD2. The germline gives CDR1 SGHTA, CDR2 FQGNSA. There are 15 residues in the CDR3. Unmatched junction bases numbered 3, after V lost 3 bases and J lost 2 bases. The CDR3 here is CASSFLAVNTGELFF. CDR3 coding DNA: TGTGCCAGCAGCTTTCTAGCGGTTAACACCGGGGAGCTGTTTTTT. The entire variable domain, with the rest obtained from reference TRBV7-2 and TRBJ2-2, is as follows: GAGVSQSPSNKVTEKGKDVELRCDPISGHTALYWYRQSLGQGLEFLIYFQGNSAPDKSGLPSDRFSAERTGGSVSTLTIQRTQQEDSAVYLCASSFLAVNTGELFFGEGSRLTVL.

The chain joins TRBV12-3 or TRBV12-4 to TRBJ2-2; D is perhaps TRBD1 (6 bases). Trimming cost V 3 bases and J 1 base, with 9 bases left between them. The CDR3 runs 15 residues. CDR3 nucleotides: TGTGCCAGCAGTTTCGGCAGGGGGAACACCGGGGAGCTGTTTTTT. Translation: CASSFGRGNTGELFF.

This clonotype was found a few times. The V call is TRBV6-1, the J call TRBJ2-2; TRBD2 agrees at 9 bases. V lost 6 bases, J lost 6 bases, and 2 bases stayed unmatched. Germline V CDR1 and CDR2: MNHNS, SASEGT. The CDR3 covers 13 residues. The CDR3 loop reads CASSAGGSGELFF. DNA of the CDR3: TGTGCCAGCAGCGCGGGAGGGTCCGGGGAGCTGTTTTTT.

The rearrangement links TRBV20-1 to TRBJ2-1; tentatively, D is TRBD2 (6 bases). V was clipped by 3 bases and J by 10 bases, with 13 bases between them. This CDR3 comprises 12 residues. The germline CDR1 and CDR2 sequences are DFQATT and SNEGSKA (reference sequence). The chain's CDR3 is CSASPLGLEQFF. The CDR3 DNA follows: TGCAGTGCTAGTCCGCTGGGACTCGAGCAGTTCTTC.

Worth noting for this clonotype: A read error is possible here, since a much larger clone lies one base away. The chain's CDR3 is CASSSSVAGYTF. The CDR3 DNA reads TGTGCCAGCAGTTCATCTGTAGCAGGCTACACCTTC. The genes are TRBV28 and TRBJ1-2; D is undetermined. This CDR3 is built from 12 residues. From germline, CDR1 is MDHEN and CDR2 SYDVKM. The V end was cut by 4 bases, the J end by 8 bases, with 11 bases between.

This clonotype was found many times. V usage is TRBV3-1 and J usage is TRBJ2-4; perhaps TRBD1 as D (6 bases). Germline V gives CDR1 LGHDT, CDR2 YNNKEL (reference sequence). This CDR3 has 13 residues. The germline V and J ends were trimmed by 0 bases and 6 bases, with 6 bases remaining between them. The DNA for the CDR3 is TGTGCCAGCAGCCAAGAAGGGGGAAACATTCAGTACTTC. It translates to CASSQEGGNIQYF.